This T cell receptor beta chain appears in the sequencing data of a study of human T cells and chemical hapten exposure. Looked up from germline, CDR1 is MNHEY and CDR2 is SVGEGT. The V and J ends lost 6 bases and 4 bases respectively, with 14 bases between them. The CDR3 has 14 amino acids. Indicated time point: pre-sensitization, week 0. Treatment given: therapeutic diphenylcyclopropenone sensitization with weekly scalp DPC. Via MiXCR, TCRdb re-called the RACE reads, giving one row per CDR3 protein. There are around 180,000 distinct CDR3 sequences in the sample; approximately 31% occur only once, and roughly 3% lies in the top ten.

The sequencing here drew on whole blood, taken in connection with sensitization to the hapten diphenylcyclopropenone (DPC). The gene calls are TRBV6-2 or TRBV6-3 and TRBJ2-3; perhaps TRBD2 as D (6 bases). This clonotype was obtained from a woman in her 30s with alopecia areata. Some clones in this sample may be carry-over from other donors' samples. The DNA for the CDR3 is TGTGCCAGCAGCCCCGGGGGTAGCCCAGATACGCAGTATTTT. Protein sequence: CASSPGGSPDTQYF.